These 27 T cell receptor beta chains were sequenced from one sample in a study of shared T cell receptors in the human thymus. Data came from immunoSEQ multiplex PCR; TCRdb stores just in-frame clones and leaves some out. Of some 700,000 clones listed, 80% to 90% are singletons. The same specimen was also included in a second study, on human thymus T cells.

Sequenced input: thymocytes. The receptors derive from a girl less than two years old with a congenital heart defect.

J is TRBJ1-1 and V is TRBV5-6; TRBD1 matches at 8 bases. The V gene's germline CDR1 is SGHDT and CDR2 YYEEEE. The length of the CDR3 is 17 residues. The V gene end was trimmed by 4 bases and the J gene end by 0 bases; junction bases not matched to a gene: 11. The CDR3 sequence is CASSLGQLQGVNTEAFF. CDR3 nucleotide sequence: TGTGCCAGCAGCCTAGGACAACTACAGGGGGTGAACACTGAAGCTTTCTTT.

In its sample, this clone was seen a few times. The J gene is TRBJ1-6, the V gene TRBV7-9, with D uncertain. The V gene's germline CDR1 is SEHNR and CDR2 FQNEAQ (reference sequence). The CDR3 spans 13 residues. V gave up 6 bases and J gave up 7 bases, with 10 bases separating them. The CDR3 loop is CASRDLENSPLHF. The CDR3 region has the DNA TGTGCCAGCAGGGACTTAGAGAATTCACCCCTCCACTTT.

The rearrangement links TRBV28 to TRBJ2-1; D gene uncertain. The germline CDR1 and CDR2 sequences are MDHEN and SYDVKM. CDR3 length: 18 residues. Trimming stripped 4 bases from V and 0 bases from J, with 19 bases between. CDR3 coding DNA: TGTGCCAGCAGTTCCTATGTAAACCTGCGAGCCTCCTACAATGAGCAGTTCTTC. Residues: CASSSYVNLRASYNEQFF.

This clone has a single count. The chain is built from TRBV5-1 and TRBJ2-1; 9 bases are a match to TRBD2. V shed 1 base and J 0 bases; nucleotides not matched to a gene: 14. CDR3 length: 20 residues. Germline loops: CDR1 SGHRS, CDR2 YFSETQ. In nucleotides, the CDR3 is TGCGCCAGCAGCTTGAAGGATCGGGCTCGCGGGGGGGCCTCCTACAATGAGCAGTTCTTC. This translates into CASSLKDRARGGASYNEQFF.

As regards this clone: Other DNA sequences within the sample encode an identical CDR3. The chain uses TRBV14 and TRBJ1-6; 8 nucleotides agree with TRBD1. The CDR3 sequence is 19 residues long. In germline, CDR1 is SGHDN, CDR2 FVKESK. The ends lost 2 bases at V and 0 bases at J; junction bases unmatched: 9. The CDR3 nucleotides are TGTGCCAGCAGCCAAAAAACGGCGCAGGGGGCCTCCTATAATTCACCCCTCCACTTT. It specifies CASSQKTAQGASYNSPLHF.

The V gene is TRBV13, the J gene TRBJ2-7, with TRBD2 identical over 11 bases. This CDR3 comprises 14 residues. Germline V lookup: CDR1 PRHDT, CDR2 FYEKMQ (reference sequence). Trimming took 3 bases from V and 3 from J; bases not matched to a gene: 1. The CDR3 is CASSLGLAVYEQYF. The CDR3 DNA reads TGTGCCAGCAGCTTGGGACTAGCGGTCTACGAGCAGTACTTC.

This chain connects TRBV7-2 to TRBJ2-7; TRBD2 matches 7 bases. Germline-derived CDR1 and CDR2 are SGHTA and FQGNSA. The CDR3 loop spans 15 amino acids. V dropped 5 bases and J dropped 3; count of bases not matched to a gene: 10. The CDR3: CASSKSGATLYEQYF. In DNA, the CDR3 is TGTGCCAGCAGCAAAAGCGGGGCGACCCTCTACGAGCAGTACTTC.

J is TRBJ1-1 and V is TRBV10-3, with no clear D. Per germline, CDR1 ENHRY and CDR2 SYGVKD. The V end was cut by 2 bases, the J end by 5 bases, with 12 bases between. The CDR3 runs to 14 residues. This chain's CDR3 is CAISEALIGTEAFF. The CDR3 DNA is TGTGCCATCAGTGAGGCCCTAATCGGGACTGAAGCTTTCTTT.

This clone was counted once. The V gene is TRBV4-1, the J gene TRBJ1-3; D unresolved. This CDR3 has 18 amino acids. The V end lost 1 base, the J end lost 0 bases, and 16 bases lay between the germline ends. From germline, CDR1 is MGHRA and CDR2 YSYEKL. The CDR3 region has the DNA TGCGCCAGCAGCCAAGTGGCGGGTCAGCCAAGCTCTGGAAACACCATATATTTT. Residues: CASSQVAGQPSSGNTIYF.

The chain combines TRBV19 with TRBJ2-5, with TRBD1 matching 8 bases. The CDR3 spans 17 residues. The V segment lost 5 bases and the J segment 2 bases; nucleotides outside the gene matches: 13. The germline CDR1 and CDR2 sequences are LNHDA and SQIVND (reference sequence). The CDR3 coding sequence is TGTGCCAGTAGTTCCCTTCCCCGGGGACAGGATCAAGAGACCCAGTACTTC. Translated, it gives CASSSLPRGQDQETQYF.

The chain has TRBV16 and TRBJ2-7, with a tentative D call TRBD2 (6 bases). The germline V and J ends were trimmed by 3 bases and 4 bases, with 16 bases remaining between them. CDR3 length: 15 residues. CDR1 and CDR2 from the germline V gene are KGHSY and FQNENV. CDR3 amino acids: CASSHVRDLSYEQYF. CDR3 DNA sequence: TGTGCCAGCAGCCACGTCAGGGACTTAAGTTACGAGCAGTACTTC.

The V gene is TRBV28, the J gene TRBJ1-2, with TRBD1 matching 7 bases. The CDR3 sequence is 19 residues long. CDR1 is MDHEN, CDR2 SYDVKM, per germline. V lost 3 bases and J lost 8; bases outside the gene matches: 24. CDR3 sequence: CASSLGRGDGERWVGGYTF. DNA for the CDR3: TGTGCCAGCAGTTTGGGCAGGGGGGACGGAGAGCGGTGGGTGGGGGGCTACACCTTC.

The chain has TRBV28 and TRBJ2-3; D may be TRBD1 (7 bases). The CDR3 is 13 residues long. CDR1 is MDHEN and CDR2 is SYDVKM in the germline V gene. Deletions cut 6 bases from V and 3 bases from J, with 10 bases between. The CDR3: CASRAGGTDTQYF. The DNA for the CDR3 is TGTGCCAGCAGGGCAGGGGGGACAGATACGCAGTATTTT. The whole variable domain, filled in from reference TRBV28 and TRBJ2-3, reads DVKVTQSSRYLVKRTGEKVFLECVQDMDHENMFWYRQDPGLGLRLIYFSYDVKMKEKGDIPEGYSVSREKKERFSLILESASTNQTSMYLCASRAGGTDTQYFGPGTRLTVL.

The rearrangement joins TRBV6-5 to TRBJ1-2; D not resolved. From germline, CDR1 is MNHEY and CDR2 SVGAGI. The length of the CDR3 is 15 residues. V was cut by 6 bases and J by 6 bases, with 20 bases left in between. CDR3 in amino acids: CASRPSSRPRDGYTF. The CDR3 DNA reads TGTGCCAGCAGACCCAGTTCAAGACCTAGAGATGGCTACACCTTC.

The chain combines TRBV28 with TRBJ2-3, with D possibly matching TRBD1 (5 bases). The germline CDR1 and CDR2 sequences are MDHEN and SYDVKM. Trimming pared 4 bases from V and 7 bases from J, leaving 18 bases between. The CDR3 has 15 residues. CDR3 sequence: CASSSPRQLRNTQYF. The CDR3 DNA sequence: TGTGCCAGCAGTTCTCCGAGACAGCTCAGGAATACGCAGTATTTT.

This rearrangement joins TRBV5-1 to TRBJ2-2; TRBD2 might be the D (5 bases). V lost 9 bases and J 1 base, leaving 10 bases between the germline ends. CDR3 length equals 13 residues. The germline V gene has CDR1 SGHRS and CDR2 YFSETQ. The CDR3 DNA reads TGCGCCACCCGGACTGGGAACACCGGGGAGCTGTTTTTT. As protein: CATRTGNTGELFF.

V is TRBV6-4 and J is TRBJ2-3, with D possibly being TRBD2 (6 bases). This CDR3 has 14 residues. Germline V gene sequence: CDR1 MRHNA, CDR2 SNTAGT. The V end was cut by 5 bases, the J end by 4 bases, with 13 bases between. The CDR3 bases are TGTGCCAGCAGTTCCGGGACTGTAGCAGATACGCAGTATTTT. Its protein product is CASSSGTVADTQYF.

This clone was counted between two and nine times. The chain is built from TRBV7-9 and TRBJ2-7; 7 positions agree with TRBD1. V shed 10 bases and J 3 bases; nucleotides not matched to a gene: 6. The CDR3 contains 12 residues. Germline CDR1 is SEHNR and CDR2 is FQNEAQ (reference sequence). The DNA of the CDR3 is TGTGCCACAGGCCGGGACAGCTACGAGCAGTACTTC. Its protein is CATGRDSYEQYF.

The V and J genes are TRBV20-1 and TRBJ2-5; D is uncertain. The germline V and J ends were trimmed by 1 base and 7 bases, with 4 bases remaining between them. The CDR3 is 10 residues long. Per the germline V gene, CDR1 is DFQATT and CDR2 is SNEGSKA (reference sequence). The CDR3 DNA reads TGCAGTGCTAGAGCGGTGACCCAGTACTTC. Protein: CSARAVTQYF.

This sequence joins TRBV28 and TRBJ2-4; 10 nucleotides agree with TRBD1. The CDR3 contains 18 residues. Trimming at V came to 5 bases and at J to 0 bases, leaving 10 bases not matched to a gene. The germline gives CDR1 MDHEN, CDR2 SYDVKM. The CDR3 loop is CASSKGQGRVLAKNIQYF. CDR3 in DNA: TGTGCCAGCAGTAAGGGACAGGGGAGGGTACTAGCCAAAAACATTCAGTACTTC.

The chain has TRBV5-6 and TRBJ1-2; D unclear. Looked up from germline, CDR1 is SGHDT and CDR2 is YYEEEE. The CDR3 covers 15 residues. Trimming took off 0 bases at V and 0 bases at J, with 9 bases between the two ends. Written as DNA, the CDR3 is TGTGCCAGCAGCTTGGCCCCACTTGCTAACTATGGCTACACCTTC. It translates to CASSLAPLANYGYTF.

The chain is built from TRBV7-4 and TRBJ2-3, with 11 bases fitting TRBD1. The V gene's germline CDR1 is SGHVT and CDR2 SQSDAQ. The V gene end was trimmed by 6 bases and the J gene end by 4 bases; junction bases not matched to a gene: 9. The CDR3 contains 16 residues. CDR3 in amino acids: CASRDQDRGRADTQYF. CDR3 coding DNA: TGTGCCAGCAGGGACCAGGACAGGGGGCGCGCAGATACGCAGTATTTT.

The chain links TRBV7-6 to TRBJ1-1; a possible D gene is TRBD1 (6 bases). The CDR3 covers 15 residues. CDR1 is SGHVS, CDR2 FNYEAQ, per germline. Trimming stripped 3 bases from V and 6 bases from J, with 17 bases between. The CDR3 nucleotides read TGTGCCAGCAGCTTGGGGCTACAGGGCGGCTCTGAAGCTTTCTTT. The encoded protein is CASSLGLQGGSEAFF. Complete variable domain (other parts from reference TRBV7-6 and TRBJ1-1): GAGVSQSPRYKVTKRGQDVALRCDPISGHVSLYWYRQALGQGPEFLTYFNYEAQQDKSGLPNDRFSAERPEGSISTLTIQRTEQRDSAMYRCASSLGLQGGSEAFFGQGTRLTVV.

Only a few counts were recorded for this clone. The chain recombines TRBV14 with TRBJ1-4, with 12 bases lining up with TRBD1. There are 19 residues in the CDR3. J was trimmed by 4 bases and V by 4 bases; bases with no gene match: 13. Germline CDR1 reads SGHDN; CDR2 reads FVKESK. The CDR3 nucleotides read TGTGCCAGCAGCCGGGGGACAGGGGGCGCCCCGTTGGATAATGAAAAACTGTTTTTT. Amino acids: CASSRGTGGAPLDNEKLFF. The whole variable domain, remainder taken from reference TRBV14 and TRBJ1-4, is EAGVTQFPSHSVIEKGQTVTLRCDPISGHDNLYWYRRVMGKEIKFLLHFVKESKQDESGMPNNRFLAERTGGTYSTLKVQPAELEDSGVYFCASSRGTGGAPLDNEKLFFGSGTQLSVL.

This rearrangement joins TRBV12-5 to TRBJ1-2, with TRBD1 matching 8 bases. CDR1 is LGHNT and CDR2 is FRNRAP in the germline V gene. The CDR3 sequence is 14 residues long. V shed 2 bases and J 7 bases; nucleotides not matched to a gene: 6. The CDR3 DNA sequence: TGTGCTAGTGGTTTGCAGGGGGCGAGGATTGGCTACACCTTC. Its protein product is CASGLQGARIGYTF.

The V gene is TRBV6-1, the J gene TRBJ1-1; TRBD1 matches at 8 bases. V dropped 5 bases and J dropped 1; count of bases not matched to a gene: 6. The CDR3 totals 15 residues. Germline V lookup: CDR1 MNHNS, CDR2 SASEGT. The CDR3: CASSLTGGGNTEAFF. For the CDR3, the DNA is TGTGCCAGCAGTCTCACAGGGGGAGGGAACACTGAAGCTTTCTTT.

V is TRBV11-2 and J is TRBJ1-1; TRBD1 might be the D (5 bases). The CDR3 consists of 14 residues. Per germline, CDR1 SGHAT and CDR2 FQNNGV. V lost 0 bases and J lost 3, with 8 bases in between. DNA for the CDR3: TGTGCCAGCAGCTTAGAGGGGGGAGACACTGAAGCTTTCTTT. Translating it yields CASSLEGGDTEAFF.